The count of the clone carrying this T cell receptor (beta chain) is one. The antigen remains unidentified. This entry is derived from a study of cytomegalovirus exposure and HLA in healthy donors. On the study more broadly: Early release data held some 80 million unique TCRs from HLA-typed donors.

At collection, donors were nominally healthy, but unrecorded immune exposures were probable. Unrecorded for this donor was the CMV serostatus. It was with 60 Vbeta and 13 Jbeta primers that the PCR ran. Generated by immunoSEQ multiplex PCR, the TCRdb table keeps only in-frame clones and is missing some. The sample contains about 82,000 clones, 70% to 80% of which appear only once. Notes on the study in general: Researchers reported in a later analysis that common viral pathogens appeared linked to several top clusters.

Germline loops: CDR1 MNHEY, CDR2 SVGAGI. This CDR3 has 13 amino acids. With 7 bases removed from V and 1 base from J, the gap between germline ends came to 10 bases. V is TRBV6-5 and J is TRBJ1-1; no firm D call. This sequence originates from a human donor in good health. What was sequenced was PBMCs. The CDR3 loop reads CASTSDKNTEAFF. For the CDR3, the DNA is TGTGCCAGCACCTCAGACAAGAACACTGAAGCTTTCTTT.